Sequencing of this T cell receptor (beta chain) was carried out in a study of shared clonotypes between healthy human individuals (dated by TCRdb to about 2020). Turning to the overall study: The cohort included a few men and a couple of women between 18 and 49 years of age. Libraries were prepared and TCR repertoires were sequenced by different laboratories using diverse techniques, in order to increase sequencing depth and limit assay-specific biases. Blood TCR repertoires of a handful of healthy adults were deeply sequenced to estimate repertoire size and the extent of clonotype sharing between individuals. Per donor, three plates each were used for CD4 naive and CD4 memory, two for CD8 naive, and one for CD8 memory. Leukapheresis yielded between about 0.94 and 9 billion PBMCs per donor. What the authors observed across the whole study: Because the study included only a small number of donors, the genetic and exposure-history diversity represented was limited. Clonotypes shared by all four sorted-subset donors showed higher generation probabilities than non-shared clonotypes. When a few donors were compared, the shared fraction of clonotypes was roughly 5% for naive CD4, less than 4% for naive CD8, about 2.5% for memory CD4, and roughly 0.43% for memory CD8. Larger estimated clonotype richness was generally found for naive subsets than for memory subsets. Pairwise subsampling indicated that sequencing depth was expected to affect the degree of clonotype sharing among donors. Sampling was restricted to blood, and TCR repertoires in tissue are likely to differ from TCR repertoires in blood. Rarefaction of sorted-subset datasets indicated incomplete sequencing despite the large sequencing depth.

Using the deep immunoSEQ assay, TCR CDR3 regions were amplified from genomic DNA by multiplex PCR. Extracted genomic DNA from each cell subset was distributed evenly across all wells of several immunoSEQ 96-well plates, and each plate was treated as a replicate. For sorted subsets, about 210 ng of genomic DNA, equivalent to 25,000 to 35,000 T cell genomes, went into each replicate PCR. Purified libraries were measured with a Qubit 3.0 fluorometer, size-checked on a Bioanalyzer 2100, and measured again with the KAPA Library Quantification kit. Every immunoSEQ 96-well plate was sequenced on a dedicated single-read 150-cycle Illumina NextSeq 550 flow cell. In the source study's methods: The immunoSEQ output contained only junctional sequences without quality scores, so filtering could not match that applied to full-length reads. To assign V/J genes and CDR3, sequences were annotated using PyIR, a Python wrapper for IgBLAST v1.9, with IMGT germline references. Reads with weak V/J assignments (E-value above 1e-6), missing CDR3, stop codons, out-of-frame junctions, or ambiguous translated residues were removed. V3J clonotypes were defined as sequences sharing the same inferred V gene, J gene, and CDR3 amino acid sequence. The percentage overlap between two repertoires was calculated by dividing the number of shared unique clonotypes by the size of the smaller repertoire. Richness of each repertoire was evaluated using RTK rarefaction, the Chao1 estimator, and Recon v2.1 estimates of unobserved clonotypes. Generation probabilities were computed with OLGA for all TCRbeta clonotypes obtained by the gDNA method from several donors. Imported from immuneACCESS, the table was reduced by TCRdb to in-frame sequences with V and J called. These copies leave out some clones; in studies compared against another copy, an unresolved V gene accounts for under half, and the cause of the remainder is not known. Clone size and the V and J calls come from that table; the DNA yielded D and trimming. This sample is represented by about 1.1 million clones; 77% of them were singletons. Jointly, the top ten make up 0.89% of the sample.

The cysteine opens and the phenylalanine closes a CDR3 of 15 amino acids. Just the 45-base CDR3 DNA is kept, in frame starting at base 1. Ends trimmed: V by 3 bases, J by 3 bases; bases unmatched to a gene: 4. CDR1 SEHNR and CDR2 FQNEAQ were looked up in the germline V gene (reference sequence). Donors were healthy HIV-negative adults with no recently reported acute infections or vaccinations. Only Caucasian adults living in Nashville, Tennessee, USA were represented among the donors. CD4+ T cells were enriched by magnetic negative selection, after which naive cells were positively selected on CD45RA and the negative fraction was taken as the memory subset. Blood was obtained by leukapheresis, after which PBMCs were separated by Ficoll-Histopaque density gradient centrifugation and cryopreserved in liquid nitrogen vapor phase. Purity and quantity of every magnetically sorted T cell population were checked by analytical flow cytometry. Genomic DNA was isolated from every sorted fraction and measured by UV absorbance on a Nanodrop 2000c.

Details on this clone: The clone's antigen remains unknown. The record has no base qualities; no much larger clone is one base away.

The clonotype comes from a man younger than 30 in good health. Some clones in this sample may be carry-over from other donors' samples. Sample: memory CD4+ T cells from PBMCs. Reading the label with the study, this specimen's cell subset or site is: CD45RA-negative fraction. Rearrangement joined TRBV7-9 to TRBJ2-7, and TRBD2 matches 11 of the central bases. The CDR3 in this case is CASSLGLAANYEQYF. The base sequence is TGTGCCAGCAGCTTGGGACTAGCGGCAAACTACGAGCAGTACTTC.